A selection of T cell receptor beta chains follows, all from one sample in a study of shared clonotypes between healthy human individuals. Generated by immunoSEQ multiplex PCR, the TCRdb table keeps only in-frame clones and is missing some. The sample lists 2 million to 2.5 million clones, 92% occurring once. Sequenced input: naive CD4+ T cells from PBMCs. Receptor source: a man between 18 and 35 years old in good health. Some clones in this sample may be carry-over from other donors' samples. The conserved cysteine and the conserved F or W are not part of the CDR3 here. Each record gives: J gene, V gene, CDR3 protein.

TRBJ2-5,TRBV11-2,ASSLVAGTETQY
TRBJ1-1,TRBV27,ASSSRQSMNTEAF
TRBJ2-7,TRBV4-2,ASSQVSLAGYEQY
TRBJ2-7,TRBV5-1,ASSSTPQERIYEQY
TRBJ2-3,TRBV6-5,ASSFGRVGVSDTQY
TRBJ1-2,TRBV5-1,ASSLGPGDYGYT
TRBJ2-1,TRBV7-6,ASSPGLAGRGEQF
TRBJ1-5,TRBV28,ASSLGGGNQPQH
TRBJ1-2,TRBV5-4,ASTPVGGQTGYT
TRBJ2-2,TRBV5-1,ASSTLQGAETGELF
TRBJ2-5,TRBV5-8,ASSLAGAQETQY
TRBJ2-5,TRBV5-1,ASSLPRGETQY
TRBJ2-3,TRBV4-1,ASSLLPAGMDTQY
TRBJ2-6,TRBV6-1,ASNVGAGANVLT
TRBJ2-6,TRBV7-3,ASSLLFVGSGANVLT
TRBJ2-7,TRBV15,ATSRGVGEGVPEQY
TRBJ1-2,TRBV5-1,ASSPNMGGSPQNYGYT
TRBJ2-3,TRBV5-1,ASSLADLTDTQY
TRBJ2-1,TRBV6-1,ASRSPGHPYNEQF
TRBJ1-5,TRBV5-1,ASSLDGQGNQPQH
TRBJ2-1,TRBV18,ASSSGRGSYNEQF
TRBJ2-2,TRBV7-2,ASSFTLAPPYGELF
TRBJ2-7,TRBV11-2,ASSLNMDRVKGAYEQY
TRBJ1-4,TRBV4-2,ASSLSGTPEEKLF
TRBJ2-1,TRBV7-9,ASRIGRLLQREQF
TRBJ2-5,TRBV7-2,ASSFPGGETQY
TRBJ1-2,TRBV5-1,ASSLTGESTGYT
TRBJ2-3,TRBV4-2,ASSQMAGLGADTQY
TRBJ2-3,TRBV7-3,ASSLTDREGLDTQY
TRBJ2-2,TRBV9,ASSVDIQSNTGELF
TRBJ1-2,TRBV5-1,ASNYGRDDIIYGYT
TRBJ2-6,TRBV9,ASSVLLAGEAGANVLT
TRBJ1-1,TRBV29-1,SVLDTEAF
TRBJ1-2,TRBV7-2,ASSPTLQALYGYT
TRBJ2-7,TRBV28,ASRGGSGQSYEQY